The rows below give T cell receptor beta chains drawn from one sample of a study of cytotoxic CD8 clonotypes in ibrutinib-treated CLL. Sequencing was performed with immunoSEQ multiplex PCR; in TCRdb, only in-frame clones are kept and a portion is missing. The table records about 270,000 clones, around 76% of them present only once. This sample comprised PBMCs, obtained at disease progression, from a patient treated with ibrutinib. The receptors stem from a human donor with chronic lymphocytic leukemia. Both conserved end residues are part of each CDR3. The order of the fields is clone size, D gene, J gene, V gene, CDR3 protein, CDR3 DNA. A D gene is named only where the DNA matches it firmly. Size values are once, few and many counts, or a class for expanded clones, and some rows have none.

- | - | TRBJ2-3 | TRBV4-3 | CASSQGPGDTQYF | TGCGCCAGCAGCCAGGGGCCGGGGGATACGCAGTATTTT
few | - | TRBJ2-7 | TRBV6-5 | CASSYIGDYEQYF | TGTGCCAGCAGTTACATCGGGGACTACGAGCAGTACTTC
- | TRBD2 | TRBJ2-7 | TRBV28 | CASSPPRLAGYEQYF | TGTGCCAGCAGCCCCCCCAGACTAGCCGGATACGAGCAGTACTTC
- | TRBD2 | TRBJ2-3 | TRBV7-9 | CASSSLAGGKADTQYF | TGTGCCAGCAGCTCCCTAGCGGGGGGGAAAGCAGATACGCAGTATTTT
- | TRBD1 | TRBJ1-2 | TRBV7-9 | CASSHPARGKDHYGYTF | TGTGCCAGCAGCCATCCGGCCAGGGGGAAAGATCACTATGGCTACACCTTC
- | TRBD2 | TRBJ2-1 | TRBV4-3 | CASSQEGGGVVLNEQFF | TGCGCCAGCAGCCAAGAGGGGGGGGGAGTCGTACTCAATGAGCAGTTCTTC
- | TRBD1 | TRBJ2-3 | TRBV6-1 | CASSEPGPAGGVTDTQYF | TGTGCCAGCAGTGAACCGGGGCCCGCAGGGGGTGTCACAGATACGCAGTATTTT
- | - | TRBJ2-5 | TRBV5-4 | CASSLWWEQETQYF | TGTGCCAGCAGCTTGTGGTGGGAGCAAGAGACCCAGTACTTC
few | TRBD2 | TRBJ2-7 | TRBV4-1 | CASSHGLAGDSSYEQYF | TGCGCCAGCAGCCACGGACTAGCGGGGGATAGCTCCTACGAGCAGTACTTC
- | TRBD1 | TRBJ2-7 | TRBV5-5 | CASSRQGPFLYEQYF | TGTGCCAGCAGCCGACAGGGCCCTTTTCTCTACGAGCAGTACTTC
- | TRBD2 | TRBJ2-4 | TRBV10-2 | CASSELREGKNIQYF | TGCGCCAGCAGTGAGTTGCGGGAGGGAAAAAACATTCAGTACTTC
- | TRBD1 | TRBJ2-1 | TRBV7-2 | CASSPGTGAVNEQFF | TGTGCCAGCAGCCCCGGGACAGGGGCGGTCAATGAGCAGTTCTTC
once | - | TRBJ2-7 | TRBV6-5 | CASSDPGYEQYF | TGTGCCAGCAGCGACCCGGGGTACGAGCAGTACTTC
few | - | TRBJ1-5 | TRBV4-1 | CASSQERQAAGNQPQHF | TGCGCCAGCAGCCAAGAACGACAGGCTGCTGGCAATCAGCCCCAGCATTTT
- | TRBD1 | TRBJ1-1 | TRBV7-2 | CASSQTGGRIGAFF | TGTGCCAGCAGCCAAACAGGGGGCCGTATCGGAGCTTTCTTT
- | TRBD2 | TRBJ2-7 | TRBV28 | CASSLIPLSGRDYEQYF | TGTGCCAGCAGTTTAATCCCCCTCAGCGGGAGGGACTACGAGCAGTACTTC
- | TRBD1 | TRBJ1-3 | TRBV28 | CASSLGTAAFSGNTIYF | TGTGCCAGCAGTCTGGGGACAGCCGCTTTCTCTGGAAACACCATATATTTT
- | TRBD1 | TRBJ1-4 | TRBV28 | CASSFPGGLLFF | TGTGCCAGCAGTTTCCCAGGGGGCTTACTGTTTTTT
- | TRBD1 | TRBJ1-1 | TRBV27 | CASSLLAVGTGLNTEAFF | TGTGCCAGCAGTTTATTGGCCGTGGGGACAGGCCTGAACACTGAAGCTTTCTTT
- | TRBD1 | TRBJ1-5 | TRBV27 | CASRDRAINQPQHF | TGTGCCAGCAGGGACAGGGCAATCAATCAGCCCCAGCATTTT
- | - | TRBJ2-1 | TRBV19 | CASSPWTDNEQFF | TGTGCCAGTAGTCCCTGGACCGACAATGAGCAGTTCTTC
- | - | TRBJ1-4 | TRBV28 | CASSLRGGNEKLFF | TGTGCCAGCAGTTTGAGAGGGGGGAATGAAAAACTGTTTTTT
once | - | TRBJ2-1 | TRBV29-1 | CSVEWGSPFF | TGCAGCGTTGAATGGGGGAGTCCGTTCTTC
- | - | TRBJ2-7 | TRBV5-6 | CASSLGESWGEQYF | TGTGCCAGCAGCTTGGGGGAGTCCTGGGGCGAGCAGTACTTC
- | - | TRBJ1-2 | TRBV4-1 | CASSQLGLGGYTF | TGCGCCAGCAGCCAATTGGGCTTGGGAGGCTACACCTTC
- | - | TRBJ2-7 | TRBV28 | CASSLFNTNYEQYF | TGTGCCAGCAGTTTGTTCAACACCAACTACGAGCAGTACTTC
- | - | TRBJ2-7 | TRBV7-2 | CASSPHPYEQYF | TGTGCCAGCAGCCCCCATCCCTACGAGCAGTACTTC
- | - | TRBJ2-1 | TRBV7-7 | CASSPGPLNEQFF | TGTGCCAGCAGCCCGGGACCTCTCAATGAGCAGTTCTTC
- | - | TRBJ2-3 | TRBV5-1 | CASSLGADTQYF | TGCGCCAGCAGCTTGGGGGCAGATACGCAGTATTTT
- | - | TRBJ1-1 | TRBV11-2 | CASSLVWGGLAFF | TGTGCCAGCAGCTTAGTCTGGGGGGGGCTTGCTTTCTTT
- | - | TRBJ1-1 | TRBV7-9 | CASSFDPGSTEAFF | TGTGCCAGCAGCTTCGACCCGGGAAGCACTGAAGCTTTCTTT
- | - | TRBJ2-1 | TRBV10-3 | CAISEGDGNEQFF | TGTGCCATCAGTGAGGGGGACGGGAATGAGCAGTTCTTC
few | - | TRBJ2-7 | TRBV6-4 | CASSLPPYLHSWEQYF | TGTGCCAGCAGCCTCCCTCCTTATCTTCACTCGTGGGAGCAGTACTTC
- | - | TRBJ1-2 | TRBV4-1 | CASSQHQGTRDYGYTF | TGCGCCAGCAGCCAACACCAGGGGACGAGGGACTATGGCTACACCTTC
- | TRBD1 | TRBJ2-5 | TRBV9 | CASSVGGTGKQETQYF | TGTGCCAGCAGCGTAGGGGGGACAGGCAAACAAGAGACCCAGTACTTC
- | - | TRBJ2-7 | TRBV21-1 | CASVRLAGGTHSYEQYF | TGTGCCAGCGTGAGACTAGCGGGAGGAACTCACTCCTACGAGCAGTACTTC
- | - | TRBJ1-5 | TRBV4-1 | CASSQSRGGSNQPQHF | TGCGCCAGCAGCCAATCCCGGGGGGGTAGCAATCAGCCCCAGCATTTT
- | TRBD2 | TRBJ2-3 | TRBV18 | CASSPTPGIAGGPHTQYF | TGTGCCAGCTCACCGACACCAGGGATAGCGGGAGGGCCGCATACGCAGTATTTT
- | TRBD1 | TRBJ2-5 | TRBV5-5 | CASRWTGGRTQYF | TGTGCCAGCAGATGGACAGGGGGGAGGACCCAGTACTTC
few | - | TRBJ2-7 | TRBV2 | CASTLVSYEQYF | TGTGCCAGCACGCTCGTCTCCTACGAGCAGTACTTC
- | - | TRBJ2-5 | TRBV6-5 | CASRGAGETQYF | TGTGCCAGCCGGGGGGCGGGAGAGACCCAGTACTTC
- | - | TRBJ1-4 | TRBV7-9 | CASSFRATGDEKLFF | TGTGCCAGCAGCTTCCGGGCTACCGGGGATGAAAAACTGTTTTTT
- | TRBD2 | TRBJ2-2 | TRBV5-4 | CASSLQLADTGELFF | TGTGCCAGCAGCTTGCAACTAGCGGACACCGGGGAGCTGTTTTTT
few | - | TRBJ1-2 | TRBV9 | CASSAGDQIGYTF | TGTGCCAGCAGCGCTGGGGACCAGATTGGCTACACCTTC
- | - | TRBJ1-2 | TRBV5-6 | CASSGARGGYTF | TGTGCCAGCAGCGGTGCCAGGGGAGGCTACACCTTC
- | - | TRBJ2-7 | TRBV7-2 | CASSSGTPSYEQYF | TGTGCCAGCAGCTCCGGGACACCCTCCTACGAGCAGTACTTC
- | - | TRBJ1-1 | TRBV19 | CASSIGAREAFF | TGTGCCAGTAGTATAGGGGCCAGGGAAGCTTTCTTT
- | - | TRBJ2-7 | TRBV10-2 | CASSGTRLGEQYF | TGCGCCAGCAGTGGGACACGGCTGGGGGAGCAGTACTTC
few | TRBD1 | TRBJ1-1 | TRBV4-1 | CASSQDGGTGGLHTEAFF | TGCGCCAGCAGCCAAGATGGAGGGACAGGGGGCTTGCACACTGAAGCTTTCTTT
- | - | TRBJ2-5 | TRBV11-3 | CASSLQGGQETQYF | TGTGCCAGCAGCTTACAGGGTGGGCAAGAGACCCAGTACTTC
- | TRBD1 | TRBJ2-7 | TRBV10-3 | CASRNRGTYEQYF | TGTGCCAGCAGAAACAGGGGGACCTACGAGCAGTACTTC
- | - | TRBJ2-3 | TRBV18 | CASSPGQGSTDTQYF | TGTGCCAGCTCACCCGGGCAGGGAAGCACAGATACGCAGTATTTT
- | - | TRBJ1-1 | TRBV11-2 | CASSKGRGAFF | TGTGCCAGCAGCAAGGGACGTGGGGCTTTCTTT
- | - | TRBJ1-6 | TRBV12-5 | CASGLVKKDRFGSPLHF | TGTGCTAGTGGTTTGGTAAAGAAGGACAGATTTGGTTCACCCCTCCACTTT
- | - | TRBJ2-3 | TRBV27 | CASSLGQRRVTDTQYF | TGTGCCAGCAGTTTGGGTCAGCGCCGGGTCACAGATACGCAGTATTTT
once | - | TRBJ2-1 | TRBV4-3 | CASSQRNYNEQFF | TGCGCCAGCAGCCAACGCAACTACAATGAGCAGTTCTTC
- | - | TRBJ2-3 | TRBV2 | CASSEGRVPTQYF | TGTGCCAGCAGTGAAGGGCGGGTACCTACGCAGTATTTT